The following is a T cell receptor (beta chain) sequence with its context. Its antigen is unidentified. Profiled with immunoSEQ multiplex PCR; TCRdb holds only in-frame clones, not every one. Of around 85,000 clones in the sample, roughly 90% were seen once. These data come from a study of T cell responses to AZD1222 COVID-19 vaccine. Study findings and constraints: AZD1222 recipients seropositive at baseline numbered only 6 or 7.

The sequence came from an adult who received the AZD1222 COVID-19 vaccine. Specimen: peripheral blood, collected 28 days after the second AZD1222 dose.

The DNA for the CDR3 is TGTGCCAGCAGCCCTGGACTAGCGACCTACAATGAGCAGTTCTTC. It encodes CASSPGLATYNEQFF. The rearrangement joins TRBV13 to TRBJ2-1; 9 nucleotides agree with TRBD2. This CDR3 has 15 residues. The germline CDR1 and CDR2 sequences are PRHDT and FYEKMQ (reference sequence). After removal of 5 bases from V and 2 bases from J, the junction contained 4 bases not matched to a gene.